This entry is about one T cell receptor (beta chain). A second about 6 to 11 cycle PCR used barcoded and J-beta primers. A single record per CDR3 protein comes from TCRdb applying MiXCR to the 5' RACE reads. There are about 1.5 million distinct CDR3 sequences in the sample; 40% to 45% occur only once, and 4% lies in the top ten. This record belongs to a study of blood T cells in healthy people across ages. V was clipped by 5 bases and J by 2 bases; unmatched bases: 13. This CDR3 has 17 amino acids. The sequence derives from a woman younger than 35 in good health. Sample: blood. The chain has TRBV12-3 or TRBV12-4 and TRBJ2-7, with 9 bases matching TRBD2. Here the CDR3 DNA reads TGTGCCAGCAGTATGCCCGCAGTAGGCGGGAGGGCCTACGAGCAGTACTTC. Translating gives CASSMPAVGGRAYEQYF.